Given below is one T cell receptor beta chain in context. This sample is part of a study of radiotherapy plus CTLA-4 blockade in lung cancer. Turning to the study itself: Objective responses were observed in about 17% of patients, and disease control was achieved by about 30%.

Germline V gene sequence: CDR1 MNHEY, CDR2 SMNVEV (reference sequence). The trim removed 3 bases at V and 4 bases at J, leaving 5 bases unmatched. This CDR3 region has 14 residues. Produced via immunoSEQ multiplex PCR; TCRdb's table is partial and in-frame only. The sample yields 47,000 or so clones, 80% to 90% seen once. This TCR was recovered from a human donor with non-small cell lung cancer whose response to radiotherapy plus ipilimumab could not be evaluated. Sequencing was performed on peripheral blood, taken from a patient treated with radiotherapy plus ipilimumab. This sequence joins TRBV27 and TRBJ2-7, with 8 positions matching TRBD1. The CDR3 reads CASSFQGATYEQYF. The CDR3 DNA is TGTGCCAGCAGTTTCCAGGGGGCAACGTACGAGCAGTACTTC.